This TCR beta chain was captured in a study of neoadjuvant anti-PD-1 for oral cavity cancer. In the study overall: Patients without progression received a fourth nivolumab dose around day 43, then surgical resection on days 50-56. Study-level points and caveats: Higher pretreatment Treg/Th17 ratios tracked higher pretreatment blood clonality.

Unmatched junction bases numbered 4, after V lost 3 bases and J lost 4 bases. Germline CDR1 is SQVTM and CDR2 is ANQGSEA. This CDR3 has 13 amino acids. Cohort: HPV-negative, locally advanced oral cavity squamous cell carcinoma patients. Remarks on this clone: Its cognate antigen is unknown.

Clones were read by immunoSEQ multiplex PCR, and TCRdb kept only the in-frame ones, dropping some. The sample records more than 15,000 clones, about 69% being singletons. The genes are TRBV29-1 and TRBJ2-5, with 8 bases lining up with TRBD1. The sequencing used PBMCs, collected before nivolumab (anti-PD-1) treatment. This TCR derives from a person between 40 and 85 years old with oral cavity squamous cell carcinoma. The CDR3 DNA is TGCAGCGTTGATCCGCAGGGGGCAGAGACCCAGTACTTC. Protein sequence: CSVDPQGAETQYF.